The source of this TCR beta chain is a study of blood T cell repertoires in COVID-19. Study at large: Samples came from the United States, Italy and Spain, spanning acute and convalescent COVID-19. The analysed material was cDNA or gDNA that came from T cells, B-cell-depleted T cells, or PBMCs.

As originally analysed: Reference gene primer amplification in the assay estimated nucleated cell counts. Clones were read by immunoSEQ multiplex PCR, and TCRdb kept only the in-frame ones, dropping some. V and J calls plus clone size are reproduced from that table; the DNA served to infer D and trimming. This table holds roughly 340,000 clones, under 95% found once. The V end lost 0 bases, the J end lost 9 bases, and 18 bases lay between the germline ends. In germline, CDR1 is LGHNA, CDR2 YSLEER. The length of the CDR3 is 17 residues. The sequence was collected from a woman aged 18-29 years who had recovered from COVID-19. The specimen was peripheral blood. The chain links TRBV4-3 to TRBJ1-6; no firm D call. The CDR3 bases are TGCGCCAGCAGCCAAGATGATTTAGGACTCATACCTTCACCCCTCCACTTT. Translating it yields CASSQDDLGLIPSPLHF.